The sequence of this T cell receptor beta chain was determined in a study of monozygotic twins with inflammatory bowel disease (dated by TCRdb to between 2017 and 2020). In the study overall: The full study comprised 30 or so monozygotic twin pairs: nine German pairs (four IBD-concordant, five IBD-discordant) and 19 IBD-discordant Danish pairs. Within discordant pairs, disease-associated traits were sought mainly by comparing IBD patients with their genetically identical healthy co-twins. Each individual had, on average, about 151 000 unique TCRalpha sequences and 181 000 unique TCRbeta sequences available for analysis.

For this clonotype: Its cognate antigen has yet to be identified.

CDR1 and CDR2 were assigned from the germline V gene (reference sequence) as LNHNV and YYDKDF. The CDR3 spans 13 residues, from the cysteine through the phenylalanine. Only the protein is on record. A roughly 2.6 ml peripheral blood sample was drawn into PAXgene tubes per donor and stored at -80°C. Without T cell sorting, total RNA was isolated from whole blood using the PAXgene blood miRNA kit on an automated QIAcube. Peripheral blood from monozygotic twin pairs concordant or discordant for inflammatory bowel disease was subjected to deep TCRalpha and TCRbeta repertoire profiling with unique molecular barcoding. For every twin pair, smoking habits were documented, and each individual was categorised as a current, former or never smoker. What the research found in general, with its limitations: The analysis was unable to tell apart different T cell subtypes. TCRbeta repertoire diversity, by inverse Simpson index, was decreased in IBD patients compared with their healthy co-twins. Repertoire similarity did not differ between concordant and discordant twins, possibly due to limited statistical power. The results gave no support for a single strong signal or clonotype linked to IBD. Compared with healthy twins, IBD patients had fewer clonotypes in common with other individuals, a difference most pronounced in patients showing signs of disease activity. Because patients were on differing immunosuppressive treatments, the repertoires may have picked up extra background noise and inter-individual variability.

The receptor library was made with 5' RACE. Each TCR library was prepared from about 3.5 ug of total RNA. For each sample, cDNA synthesis with SMARTScribe reverse transcriptase was split into eight separate reactions. During cDNA synthesis, template switching introduced unique molecular identifiers that contained a 6-nucleotide sample barcode. Two nested PCRs of about 15 and 9 cycles amplified the TCRalpha and TCRbeta cDNA, and bead purification followed each PCR. Before amplification, the cDNA was treated with uracil DNA-glycosylase and purified using the QIAquick PCR purification kit. The second PCR was the step at which Illumina TruSeq-compatible adapters and sample-specific barcodes were added. Library quality and concentration were checked on TapeStation and Qubit, and libraries were pooled at around 5 ng each. Pooled libraries were sequenced on an Illumina HiSeq2500 single-index Rapid Run with 2 x 100 bp reads and custom sequencing primers. As for how the authors treated the data: MiGEC version 1.2.6 was used for UMI-based consensus assembly, which corrected PCR and sequencing errors. MiXCR version 2.1.1 handled V(D)J alignment, clonotype assembly and CDR3 extraction. Normalisation of gene usage, clonotype sharing and MAIT/NKT TCR abundance was achieved by analysing the top 1000, 10 000 and 20 000 clonotypes per sample. After downsampling to 27 000 UMIs, diversity was calculated as the inverse Simpson index using the vegan R package. Paired Mann-Whitney U tests were applied to discordant twin pairs, and Benjamini-Hochberg correction was used for multiple testing. Once TCRdb had reprocessed the reads, it stored one entry per CDR3 protein sequence and supplied no DNA. The V and J calls follow TCRdb's processing rather than the paper's. The sample's records list around 450,000 distinct CDR3 sequences. The ten top clones hold around 2.4% of the sample.

The source material was blood. The V and J segments used are TRBV15 and TRBJ2-1. This TCR was sampled from a human donor with ulcerative colitis or Crohn's disease, or a healthy co-twin of an affected twin (not recorded which). The CDR3 region: CATSRVSSNEQFF.